This T cell receptor beta chain was observed in a study of cytomegalovirus exposure and HLA in healthy donors. Germline loops: CDR1 SGHKS, CDR2 YYEKEE (reference sequence). The CDR3 consists of 18 residues. V lost 5 bases and J 0 bases, leaving 20 bases between the germline ends. Vbeta (60) and Jbeta (13) primers were used in the PCR. Sequenced by immunoSEQ multiplex PCR; TCRdb stores in-frame clones only, minus some. The table for this sample gives 150,000 or so clones. Sequencing was carried out using PBMCs. The chain uses TRBV5-5 and TRBJ1-4; unclear D gene. The clonotype was recovered from a woman aged 18-29 years in good health and CMV-seronegative. CDR3 sequence reads: CASSVVPETQSTNEKLFF. CDR3 nucleotides: TGTGCCAGCAGTGTGGTCCCCGAGACTCAGTCAACTAATGAAAAACTGTTTTTT.